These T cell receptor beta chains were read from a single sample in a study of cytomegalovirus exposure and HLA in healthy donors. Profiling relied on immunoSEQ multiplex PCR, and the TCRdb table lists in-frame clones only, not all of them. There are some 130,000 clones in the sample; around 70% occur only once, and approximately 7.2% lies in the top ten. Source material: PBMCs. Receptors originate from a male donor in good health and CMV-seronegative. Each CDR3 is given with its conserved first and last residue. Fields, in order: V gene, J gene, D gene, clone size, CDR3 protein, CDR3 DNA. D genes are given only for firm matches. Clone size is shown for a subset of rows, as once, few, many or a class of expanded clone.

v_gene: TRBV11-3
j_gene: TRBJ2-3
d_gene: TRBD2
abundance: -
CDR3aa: CASSRTSGRTDTQYF
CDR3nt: TGTGCCAGCAGCCGAACTAGCGGGAGGACAGATACGCAGTATTTT

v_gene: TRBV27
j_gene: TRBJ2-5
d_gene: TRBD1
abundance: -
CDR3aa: CASSLRGPRWPLEETQYF
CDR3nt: TGTGCCAGCAGTTTAAGGGGGCCCCGTTGGCCGCTTGAGGAGACCCAGTACTTC

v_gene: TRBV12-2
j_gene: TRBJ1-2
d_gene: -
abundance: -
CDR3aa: CASRLTCIARANYGYTF
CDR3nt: TGTGCAAGTCGCTTAACGTGTATAGCGCGAGCTAACTATGGCTACACCTTC

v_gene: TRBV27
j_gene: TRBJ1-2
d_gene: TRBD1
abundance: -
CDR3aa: CASSLSKGQRANYGYTF
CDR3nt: TGTGCCAGCAGTTTATCGAAGGGACAGCGAGCTAACTATGGCTACACCTTC

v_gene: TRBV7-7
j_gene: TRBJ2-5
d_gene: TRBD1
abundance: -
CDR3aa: CASSATGQAETQYF
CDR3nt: TGTGCTAGCAGCGCCACGGGACAGGCGGAGACCCAGTACTTC

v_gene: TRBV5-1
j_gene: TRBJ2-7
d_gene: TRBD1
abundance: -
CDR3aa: CASSLDRGYEQYF
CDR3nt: TGCGCCAGCAGCTTGGACAGGGGCTACGAGCAGTACTTC

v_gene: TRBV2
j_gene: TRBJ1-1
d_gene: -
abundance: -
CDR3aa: CASSDPWTENTEAFF
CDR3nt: TGTGCCAGCAGTGATCCCTGGACAGAGAACACTGAAGCTTTCTTT

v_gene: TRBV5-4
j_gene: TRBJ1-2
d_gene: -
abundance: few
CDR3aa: CASSLQQGNYGYTF
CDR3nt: TGTGCCAGCAGCTTGCAGCAGGGTAACTATGGCTACACCTTC

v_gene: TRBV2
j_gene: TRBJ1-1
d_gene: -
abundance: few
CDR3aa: CASIGSRGREAFF
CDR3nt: TGTGCCAGCATAGGTAGTCGGGGAAGAGAAGCTTTCTTT

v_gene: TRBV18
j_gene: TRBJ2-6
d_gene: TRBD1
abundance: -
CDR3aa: CASSKDRGISGANVLTF
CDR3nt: TGTGCCAGCTCTAAAGACAGGGGTATATCTGGGGCCAACGTCCTGACTTTC

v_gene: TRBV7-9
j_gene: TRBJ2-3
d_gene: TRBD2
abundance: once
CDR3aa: CASRSSGRDTQYF
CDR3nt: TGTGCCAGCCGGTCTAGCGGGAGAGATACGCAGTATTTT

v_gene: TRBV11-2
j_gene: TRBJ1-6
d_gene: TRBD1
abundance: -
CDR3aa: CASRADRGFSPLHF
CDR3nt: TGTGCCAGCAGGGCCGACAGGGGTTTCTCACCCCTCCACTTT

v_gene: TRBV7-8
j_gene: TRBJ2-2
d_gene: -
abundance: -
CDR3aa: CASSLGGSGTGELFF
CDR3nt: TGTGCCAGCAGCTTAGGAGGTTCGGGAACCGGGGAGCTGTTTTTT

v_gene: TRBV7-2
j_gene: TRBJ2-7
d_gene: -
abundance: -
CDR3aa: CASSRTSYEQYF
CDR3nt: TGTGCCAGCAGCCGGACAAGTTACGAGCAGTACTTC

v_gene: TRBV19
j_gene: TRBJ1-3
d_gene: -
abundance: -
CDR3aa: CASSKTETGNTIYF
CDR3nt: TGTGCCAGTAGTAAGACAGAGACTGGAAACACCATATATTTT

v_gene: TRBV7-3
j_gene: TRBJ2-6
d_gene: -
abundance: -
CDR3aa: CASSRDHSGANVLTF
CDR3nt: TGTGCCAGCAGCCGGGATCACTCTGGGGCCAACGTCCTGACTTTC

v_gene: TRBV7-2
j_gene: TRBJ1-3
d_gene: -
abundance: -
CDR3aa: CASSLGDTIYF
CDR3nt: TGTGCCAGCAGCCTAGGAGACACCATATATTTT

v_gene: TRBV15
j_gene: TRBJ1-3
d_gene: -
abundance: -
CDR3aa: CATGPGNTIYF
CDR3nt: TGTGCCACTGGGCCTGGAAACACCATATATTTT

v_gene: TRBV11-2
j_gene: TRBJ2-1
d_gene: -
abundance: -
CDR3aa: CASSLSLPDLFNEQFF
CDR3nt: TGTGCCAGCAGCTTAAGCCTGCCTGATTTGTTCAATGAGCAGTTCTTC

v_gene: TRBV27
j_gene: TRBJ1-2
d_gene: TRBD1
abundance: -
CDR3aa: CASSFVGTGSNYGYTF
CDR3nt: TGTGCCAGCAGTTTTGTGGGGACAGGGTCTAACTATGGCTACACCTTC

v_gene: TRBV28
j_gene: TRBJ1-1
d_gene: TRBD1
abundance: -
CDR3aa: CASSLQQGMNTEAFF
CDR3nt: TGTGCCAGCAGTTTACAACAGGGGATGAACACTGAAGCTTTCTTT

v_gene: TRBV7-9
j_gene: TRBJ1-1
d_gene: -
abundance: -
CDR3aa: CASSSQGQNTEAFF
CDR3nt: TGTGCCAGCAGCTCCCAGGGCCAGAACACTGAAGCTTTCTTT

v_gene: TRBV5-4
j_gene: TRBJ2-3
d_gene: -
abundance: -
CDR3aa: CASSLYTDTQYF
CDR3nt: TGTGCCAGCAGCCTATATACAGATACGCAGTATTTT

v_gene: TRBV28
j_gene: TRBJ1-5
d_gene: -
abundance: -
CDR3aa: CASRLFGGGQPQHF
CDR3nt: TGTGCCAGCAGATTATTTGGGGGCGGGCAGCCCCAGCATTTT

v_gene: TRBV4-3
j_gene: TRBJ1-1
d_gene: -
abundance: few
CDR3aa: CASSQDLFRGAFF
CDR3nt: TGCGCCAGCAGCCAAGATCTCTTCCGAGGGGCTTTCTTT

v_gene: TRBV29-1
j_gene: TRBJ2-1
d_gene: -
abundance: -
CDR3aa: CSVEWRGRQFF
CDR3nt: TGCAGCGTTGAATGGAGGGGGCGGCAGTTCTTC

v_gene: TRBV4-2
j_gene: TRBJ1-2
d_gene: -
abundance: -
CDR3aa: CASSQDGRGTTEGNDGYTF
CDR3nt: TGTGCCAGCAGCCAAGATGGCAGGGGCACCACCGAAGGGAACGATGGCTACACCTTC

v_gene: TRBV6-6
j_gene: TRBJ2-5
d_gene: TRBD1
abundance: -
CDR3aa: CASRQGARQETQYF
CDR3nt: TGTGCCAGCAGACAGGGGGCTCGCCAAGAGACCCAGTACTTC

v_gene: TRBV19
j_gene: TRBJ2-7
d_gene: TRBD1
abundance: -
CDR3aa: CASSATGTGGYGQYF
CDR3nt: TGTGCCAGTAGTGCGACCGGGACAGGGGGTTACGGGCAGTACTTC

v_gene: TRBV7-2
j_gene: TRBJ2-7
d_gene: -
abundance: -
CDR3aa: CASSFLSLEQYF
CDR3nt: TGTGCCAGCAGCTTTTTATCTTTGGAGCAGTACTTC

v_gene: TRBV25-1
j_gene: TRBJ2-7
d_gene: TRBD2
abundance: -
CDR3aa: CASSDPSGIYEQYF
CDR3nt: TGTGCCAGCAGCGATCCTAGCGGGATTTACGAGCAGTACTTC

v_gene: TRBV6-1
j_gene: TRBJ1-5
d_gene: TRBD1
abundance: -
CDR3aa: CASTQDRENKPQHF
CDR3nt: TGTGCCAGCACCCAAGACAGGGAAAATAAGCCCCAGCATTTT

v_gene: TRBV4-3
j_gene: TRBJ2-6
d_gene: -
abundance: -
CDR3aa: CASSQEASDSFSGANVLTF
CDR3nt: TGCGCCAGCAGCCAAGAGGCTTCGGACAGTTTCTCTGGGGCCAACGTCCTGACTTTC

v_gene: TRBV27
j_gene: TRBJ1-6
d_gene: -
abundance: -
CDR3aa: CASSSTAYNSPLHF
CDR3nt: TGTGCCAGCAGTTCCACGGCCTATAATTCACCCCTCCACTTT

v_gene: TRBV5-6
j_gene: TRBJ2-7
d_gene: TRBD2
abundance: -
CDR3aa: CASSLAGQRGGLYEQYF
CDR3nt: TGTGCCAGCAGCTTGGCCGGTCAGCGGGGGGGACTCTACGAGCAGTACTTC

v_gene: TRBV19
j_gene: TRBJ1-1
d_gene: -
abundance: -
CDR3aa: CASRDPGNFMNTEAFF
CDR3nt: TGTGCCAGTAGAGATCCAGGGAATTTCATGAACACTGAAGCTTTCTTT

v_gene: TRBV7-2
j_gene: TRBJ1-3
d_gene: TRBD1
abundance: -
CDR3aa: CASSQSRDRVYGNTIYF
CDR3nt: TGTGCCAGCAGCCAATCTCGGGACAGGGTTTATGGAAACACCATATATTTT